This passage covers 3 T cell receptor beta chains from one sample sequenced in a study of spatial heterogeneity in lung cancer. The sample's time point: blood at routine non-recurrence follow-up after resection. Unsorted tumor, nontumor lung tissue or cryopreserved PBMC supplied the whole RNA. A single record per CDR3 protein comes from TCRdb applying MiXCR to the 5' RACE reads. This table has tens of thousands of distinct CDR3 sequences, 6% appearing once. The input for sequencing was PBMCs, taken at follow-up. These receptors were obtained from a male donor with early-stage non-small cell lung cancer.

This clonotype was counted ten times or more. The J gene is TRBJ2-1, the V gene TRBV5-1; unclear D gene. Trimming shortened V by 1 base and J by 9 bases, and 8 bases separated the two germline ends. The CDR3 has 12 amino acids. Germline V gene lookup returns CDR1 SGHRS and CDR2 YFSETQ. CDR3 amino acids: CASSLLVSEQFF. Written as DNA, the CDR3 is TGCGCCAGCAGCTTGCTGGTCTCTGAGCAGTTCTTC.

This clonotype was observed many times. This chain joins TRBV19 and TRBJ2-7, with 7 positions matching TRBD2. The CDR3 sequence is 14 residues long. CDR1 is LNHDA, CDR2 SQIVND, per germline (reference sequence). J gave up 2 bases and V 6 bases, and 7 bases lay outside the gene matches. The DNA of the CDR3 is TGTGCCAGTAGCAGGACTAGTCAGACCTACGAGCAGTACTTC. This translates into CASSRTSQTYEQYF.

This clonotype occurred a few times. The chain carries TRBV6-1 and TRBJ2-1; D possibly corresponds to TRBD1 (6 bases). Looked up from germline, CDR1 is MNHNS and CDR2 is SASEGT. The CDR3 spans 17 residues. V gave up 0 bases and J gave up 8 bases, with 20 bases separating them. CDR3 sequence (DNA): TGTGCCAGCAGTGAAGCGCTCGGACACCGAAAGGGGGATGAGCAGTTCTTC. Translating gives CASSEALGHRKGDEQFF.